A single sample is the source of the 9 T cell receptor beta chains below, sequenced in a study of blood T cell repertoires in COVID-19. Using immunoSEQ multiplex PCR, the repertoire was profiled, and TCRdb retains in-frame clones only, with some absent. The top ten clones hold 4% to 5.5% of a sample with around 450,000 clones, roughly 91% of them seen once. Sequenced sample: peripheral blood. The receptors were sampled from a woman in her 30s with acute or convalescent COVID-19.

V gene TRBV12-5 combines with J gene TRBJ1-1; 7 nucleotides agree with TRBD1. Germline assignment: CDR1 LGHNT and CDR2 FRNRAP. V lost 3 bases, J lost 0 bases, and 7 bases stayed unmatched. The CDR3 length is 16 residues. The chain's CDR3 is CASGLRQGSLNTEAFF. The CDR3 nucleotides read TGTGCTAGTGGTTTAAGACAGGGATCTTTGAACACTGAAGCTTTCTTT.

The count of this clone is one. The chain links TRBV11-2 to TRBJ2-1, with D possibly matching TRBD1 (6 bases). The V gene's germline CDR1 is SGHAT and CDR2 FQNNGV. V lost 3 bases and J lost 8, with 11 bases in between. The CDR3 loop spans 13 amino acids. CDR3 residues: CASSFGQSYEQFF. CDR3 bases: TGTGCCAGCAGCTTTGGACAGTCCTATGAGCAGTTCTTC.

V usage is TRBV20-1 and J usage is TRBJ2-3, with 9 bases lining up with TRBD2. Germline-derived CDR1 and CDR2 are DFQATT and SNEGSKA (reference sequence). The junction had 12 bases not matched to a gene; V was cut back by 3 bases and J by 5 bases. This CDR3 comprises 16 residues. The CDR3 DNA sequence: TGCAGTGCTAGTGGAGCCCCGGGACTAGCAGGAGATACGCAGTATTTT. This encodes CSASGAPGLAGDTQYF.

The CDR3 spells CASSYGGGGADIQYF. In DNA, the CDR3 is TGTGCCAGCAGTTACGGTGGGGGGGGTGCCGACATTCAGTACTTC. This chain uses TRBV6-2 or TRBV6-3 with TRBJ2-4; TRBD2 matches 7 bases. This CDR3 region has 15 residues. V lost 2 bases, J lost 8 bases, and 9 bases stayed unmatched. Per the germline V gene, CDR1 is MNHEY and CDR2 is SVGEGT.

This clone occurred once. The chain recombines TRBV2 with TRBJ1-4; D unresolved. Trimming took off 5 bases at V and 5 bases at J, with 12 bases between the two ends. The CDR3 runs 14 residues. Germline CDR1 reads SNHLY; CDR2 reads FYNNEI. The CDR3 DNA sequence: TGTGCCAGCAGTTCGGTCCTTTTAAATGAAAAACTGTTTTTT. It codes for CASSSVLLNEKLFF.

The chain is built from TRBV30 and TRBJ1-1, with a possible D match to TRBD1 (5 bases). The CDR3 consists of 12 residues. V was pared by 4 bases and J by 7 bases, with 13 bases between. Germline V gives CDR1 GTSNPN, CDR2 SVGIG (reference sequence). This CDR3 is CAWKRRGFEAFF. The CDR3 nucleotides are TGTGCCTGGAAACGGAGGGGTTTTGAAGCTTTCTTT.

The gene calls are TRBV29-1 and TRBJ1-1; D ambiguous. CDR3 length: 12 residues. Germline CDR1 reads SQVTM; CDR2 reads ANQGSEA. The V end lost 6 bases, the J end lost 6 bases, and 14 bases lay between the germline ends. CDR3 loop: CSVQESVAEAFF. In nucleotides, the CDR3 is TGCAGCGTGCAAGAAAGTGTAGCTGAAGCTTTCTTT.

This clone was observed a single time. V usage is TRBV5-5 and J usage is TRBJ1-1; TRBD1 aligns across 8 bases. CDR3 length: 16 residues. Germline loops: CDR1 SGHKS, CDR2 YYEKEE (reference sequence). The trim removed 4 bases at V and 1 base at J, leaving 9 bases unmatched. This CDR3 reads CASSDPLTGANTEAFF. DNA of the CDR3: TGTGCCAGCAGCGATCCCTTGACAGGGGCGAACACTGAAGCTTTCTTT.

V gene TRBV28 combines with J gene TRBJ2-4; possibly TRBD2 for D (6 bases). The V gene lost 2 bases and the J gene lost 1 base, with 9 bases spanning the gap. Germline V gives CDR1 MDHEN, CDR2 SYDVKM. This CDR3 contains 15 residues. CDR3 loop: CASSLGGSAKNIQYF. CDR3 DNA sequence: TGTGCCAGCAGTTTAGGGGGGTCTGCCAAAAACATTCAGTACTTC.